Each of the 8 T cell receptor beta chains below was sequenced from the same sample in a study of CD8 T cells in ankylosing spondylitis. TCRdb re-called the 5' RACE reads with MiXCR, one entry per CDR3 protein. The data hold fewer than 500,000 distinct CDR3 sequences, with about 24% observed a single time. Antigen specificity for these receptors is unknown. Study-level points and caveats: Typical of ankylosing spondylitis blood, it appeared, was a TCR beta motif of several highly homologous variants.

The source material was blood, either unsorted or a sorted T cell fraction (not recorded which). The receptors shown here come from a male donor with ankylosing spondylitis.

This clonotype was picked up a small number of times. The chain couples TRBV20-1 to TRBJ2-7; D is uncertain. Trimming stripped 0 bases from V and 2 bases from J, with 17 bases between. The CDR3 consists of 16 residues. Germline CDR1 DFQATT, CDR2 SNEGSKA (reference sequence). CDR3 sequence: CSAREALQGSPYEQYF. CDR3 bases: TGCAGTGCTAGAGAGGCCTTGCAAGGGTCCCCCTACGAGCAGTACTTC.

This clonotype has more than one count but fewer than ten. In DNA form, the CDR3 reads TGTGCCAGCAGCAAACTCACAGTAGCGGCCTACGAGCAGTACTTC. Its translation is CASSKLTVAAYEQYF. This rearrangement joins TRBV21-1 to TRBJ2-7; the DNA was not compared with TRBD2, the D call given in the table. TRBV21-1 corresponds to a pseudogene. The CDR3 loop spans 15 amino acids.

This clonotype has a handful of counts. CDR3 in amino acids: CSARGPGGTLLDTEAFF. CDR3 nucleotide sequence: TGCAGTGCTAGAGGTCCCGGGGGGACGCTTTTAGACACTGAAGCTTTCTTT. The chain combines TRBV20-1 with TRBJ1-1; perhaps TRBD1 as D (5 bases). The CDR3 contains 17 residues. Trimming pared 1 base from V and 3 bases from J, leaving 21 bases between. The germline V gene encodes CDR1 DFQATT and CDR2 SNEGSKA (reference sequence).

In this sample, this clonotype turned up many times. The V call is TRBV12-3 or TRBV12-4, the J call TRBJ1-4, with D hard to call. The CDR3 extends over 13 amino acids. V was shortened by 5 bases and J by 7 bases, with 11 bases between the two germline ends. The CDR3, as DNA: TGTGCCAGCAGTCGCGGGGTACCTGAAAAACTGTTTTTT. It translates to CASSRGVPEKLFF.

The J gene is TRBJ1-5, the V gene TRBV12-3 or TRBV12-4, with a possible D match to TRBD1 (5 bases). V gave up 6 bases and J gave up 4 bases, with 16 bases separating them. CDR3 length: 15 amino acids. CDR3 coding DNA: TGTGCCAGCAGCCGGGACGCCACGATAAATCAGCCCCAGCATTTT. It is translated as CASSRDATINQPQHF.

This chain links TRBV6-5 with TRBJ2-5, with 7 bases aligning to TRBD1. The CDR3 length is 15 residues. Germline assignment: CDR1 MNHEY and CDR2 SVGAGI. J gave up 4 bases and V 4 bases, and 9 bases lay outside the gene matches. The CDR3 sequence is CASSSQTGWGETQYF. The CDR3 DNA reads TGTGCCAGCAGTTCACAGACAGGGTGGGGAGAGACCCAGTACTTC.

V usage is TRBV20-1 and J usage is TRBJ2-3; 7 positions match TRBD2. V was pared by 0 bases and J by 5 bases, with 8 bases of the junction left unmatched. Germline V gives CDR1 DFQATT, CDR2 SNEGSKA (reference sequence). The CDR3 runs to 15 residues. CDR3 protein: CSAREPSGDIDTQYF. CDR3 in DNA: TGCAGTGCTAGAGAGCCTAGCGGAGACATAGATACGCAGTATTTT.

This clonotype was picked up a small number of times. V usage is TRBV5-1 and J usage is TRBJ2-6; perhaps TRBD2 as D (5 bases). Trimming removed 0 bases at V and 2 bases at J, with 15 bases between. This CDR3 spans 18 amino acids. Germline assignment: CDR1 SGHRS and CDR2 YFSETQ. This CDR3 is CASSLGAGWNPGANVLTF. The CDR3 nucleotides are TGCGCCAGCAGCTTGGGCGCGGGCTGGAATCCTGGGGCCAACGTCCTGACTTTC.